This TCR beta chain was identified in a study of control samples from healthy donors and cancer patients. Germline-derived CDR1 and CDR2 are SEHNR and FQNEAQ (reference sequence). The CDR3 consists of 15 residues. With 7 bases removed from V and 10 bases from J, the gap between germline ends came to 22 bases. The method was immunoSEQ multiplex PCR; TCRdb's version includes in-frame clones alone and lacks a portion of them. Among some 97,000 clones listed, roughly 84% were seen once. What was sequenced was blood. The V gene is TRBV7-9, the J gene TRBJ1-4; no firm D call. This receptor was taken from a woman aged 50 to 60 in good health. CDR3 loop: CASNGPMASAVKLFF. The CDR3 region has the DNA TGTGCCAGCAATGGGCCAATGGCTTCGGCAGTAAAACTGTTTTTT.